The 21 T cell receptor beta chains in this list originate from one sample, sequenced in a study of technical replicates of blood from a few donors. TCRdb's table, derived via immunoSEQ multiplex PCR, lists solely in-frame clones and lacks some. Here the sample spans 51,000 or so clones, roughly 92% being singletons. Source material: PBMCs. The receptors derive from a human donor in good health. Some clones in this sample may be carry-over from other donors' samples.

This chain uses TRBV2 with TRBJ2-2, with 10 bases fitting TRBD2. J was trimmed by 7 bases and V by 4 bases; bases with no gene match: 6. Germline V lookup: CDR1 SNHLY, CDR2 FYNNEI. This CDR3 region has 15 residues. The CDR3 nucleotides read TGTGCCAGCAGTGGGCTAGCGGGGGCCGTCGGGGAGCTGTTTTTT. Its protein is CASSGLAGAVGELFF.

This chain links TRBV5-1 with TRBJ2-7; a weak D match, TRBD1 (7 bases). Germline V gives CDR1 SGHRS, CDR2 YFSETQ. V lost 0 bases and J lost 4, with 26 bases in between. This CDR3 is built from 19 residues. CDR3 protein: CASSLAPALTRGAAYEQYF. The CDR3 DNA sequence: TGCGCCAGCAGCTTGGCCCCCGCGCTAACCAGGGGGGCAGCATACGAGCAGTACTTC. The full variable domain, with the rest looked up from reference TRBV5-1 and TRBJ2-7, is KAGVTQTPRYLIKTRGQQVTLSCSPISGHRSVSWYQQTPGQGLQFLFEYFSETQRNKGNFPGRFSGRQFSNSRSEMNVSTLELGDSALYLCASSLAPALTRGAAYEQYFGPGTRLTVT.

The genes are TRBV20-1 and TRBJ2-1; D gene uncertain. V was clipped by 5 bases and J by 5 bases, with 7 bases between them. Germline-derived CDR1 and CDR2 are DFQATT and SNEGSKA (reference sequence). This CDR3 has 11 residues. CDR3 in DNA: TGCAGTGCTTTCGAGGACAATGAGCAGTTCTTC. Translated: CSAFEDNEQFF.

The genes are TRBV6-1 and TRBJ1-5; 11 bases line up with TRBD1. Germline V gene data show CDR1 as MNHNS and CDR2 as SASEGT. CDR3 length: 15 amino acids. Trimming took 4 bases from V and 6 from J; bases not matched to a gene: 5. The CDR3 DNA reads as TGTGCCAGCAGTGGAGGACAGGGGGCAGGTCAGCCCCAGCATTTT. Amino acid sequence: CASSGGQGAGQPQHF.

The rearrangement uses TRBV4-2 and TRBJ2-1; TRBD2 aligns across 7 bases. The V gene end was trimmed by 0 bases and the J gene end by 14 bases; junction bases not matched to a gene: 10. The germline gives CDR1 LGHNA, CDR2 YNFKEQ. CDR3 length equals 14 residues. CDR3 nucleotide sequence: TGTGCCAGCAGCCAAGATCTCCGGGGGAGGGATAAGTTCTTC. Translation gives CASSQDLRGRDKFF.

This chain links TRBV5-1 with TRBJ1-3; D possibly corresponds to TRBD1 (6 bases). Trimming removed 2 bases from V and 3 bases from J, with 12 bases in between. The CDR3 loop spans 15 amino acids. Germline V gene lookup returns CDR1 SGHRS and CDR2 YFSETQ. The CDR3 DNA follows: TGCGCCAGCAGCTTAACACAGGGCGGTGGAAACACCATATATTTT. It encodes CASSLTQGGGNTIYF.

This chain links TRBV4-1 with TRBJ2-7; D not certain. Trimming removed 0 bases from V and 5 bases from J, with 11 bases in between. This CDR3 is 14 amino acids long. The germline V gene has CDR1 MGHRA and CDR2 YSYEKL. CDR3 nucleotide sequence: TGCGCCAGCAGCCAAGATACGGGTTACGACGAGCAGTACTTC. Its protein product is CASSQDTGYDEQYF.

The DNA of the CDR3 is TGCGCCAGCAGCCAGACGGGGGGCGGTTCACCCCTCCACTTT. Its translation is CASSQTGGGSPLHF. The V gene is TRBV4-1, the J gene TRBJ1-6; tentatively, D is TRBD1 (6 bases). The CDR3 extends over 14 amino acids. CDR1 MGHRA and CDR2 YSYEKL come from the germline V gene. The V end was cut by 3 bases, the J end by 9 bases, with 12 bases between.

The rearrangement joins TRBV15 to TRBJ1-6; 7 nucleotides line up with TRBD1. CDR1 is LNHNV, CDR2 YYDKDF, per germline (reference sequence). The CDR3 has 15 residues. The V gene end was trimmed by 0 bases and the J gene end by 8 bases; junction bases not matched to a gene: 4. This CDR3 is CATSRDPGGDSPLHF. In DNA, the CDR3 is TGTGCCACCAGCAGAGACCCAGGGGGTGATTCACCCCTCCACTTT.

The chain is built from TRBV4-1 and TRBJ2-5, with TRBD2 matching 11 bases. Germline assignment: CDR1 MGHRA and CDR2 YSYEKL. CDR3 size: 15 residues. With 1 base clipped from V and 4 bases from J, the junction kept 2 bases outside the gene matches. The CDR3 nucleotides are TGCGCCAGCAGCCAAGGTAGCGGGGGGGGAGAGACCCAGTACTTC. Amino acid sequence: CASSQGSGGGETQYF.

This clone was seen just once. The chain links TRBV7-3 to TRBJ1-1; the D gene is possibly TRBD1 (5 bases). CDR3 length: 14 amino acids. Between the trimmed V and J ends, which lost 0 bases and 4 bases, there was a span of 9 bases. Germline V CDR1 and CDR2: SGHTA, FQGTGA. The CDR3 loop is CASSLTGQGTEAFF. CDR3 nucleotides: TGTGCCAGCAGCTTAACCGGGCAGGGCACTGAAGCTTTCTTT.

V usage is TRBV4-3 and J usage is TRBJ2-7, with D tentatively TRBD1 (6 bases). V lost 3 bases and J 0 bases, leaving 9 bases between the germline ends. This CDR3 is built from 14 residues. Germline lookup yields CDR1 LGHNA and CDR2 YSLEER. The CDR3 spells CASSQGASSYEQYF. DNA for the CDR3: TGCGCCAGCAGCCAGGGGGCGAGCTCCTACGAGCAGTACTTC.

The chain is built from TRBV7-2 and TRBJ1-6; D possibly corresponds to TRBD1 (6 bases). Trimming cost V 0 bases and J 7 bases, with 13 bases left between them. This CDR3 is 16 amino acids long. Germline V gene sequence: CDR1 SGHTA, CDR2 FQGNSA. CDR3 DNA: TGTGCCAGCAGCTTAGCGCAGAGGGGGACAAATTCACCCCTCCACTTT. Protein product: CASSLAQRGTNSPLHF.

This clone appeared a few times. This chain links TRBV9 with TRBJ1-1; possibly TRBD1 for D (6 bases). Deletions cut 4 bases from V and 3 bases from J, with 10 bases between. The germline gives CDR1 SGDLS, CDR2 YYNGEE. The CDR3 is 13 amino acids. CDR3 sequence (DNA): TGTGCCAGCAGCCCAGGACAGTACACTGAAGCTTTCTTT. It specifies CASSPGQYTEAFF. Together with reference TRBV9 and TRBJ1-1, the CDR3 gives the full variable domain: DSGVTQTPKHLITATGQRVTLRCSPRSGDLSVYWYQQSLDQGLQFLIQYYNGEERAKGNILERFSAQQFPDLHSELNLSSLELGDSALYFCASSPGQYTEAFFGQGTRLTVV.

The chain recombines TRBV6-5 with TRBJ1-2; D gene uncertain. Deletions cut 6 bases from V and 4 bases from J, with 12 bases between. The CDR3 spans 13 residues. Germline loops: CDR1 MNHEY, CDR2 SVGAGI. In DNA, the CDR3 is TGTGCCAGCAGCCCGGGTTGGATCTATGGCTACACCTTC. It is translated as CASSPGWIYGYTF.

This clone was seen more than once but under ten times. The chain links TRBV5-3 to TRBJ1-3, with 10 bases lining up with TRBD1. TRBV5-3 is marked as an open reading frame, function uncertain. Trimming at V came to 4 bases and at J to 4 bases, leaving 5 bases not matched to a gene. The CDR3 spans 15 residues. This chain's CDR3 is CARSQGQGSGNTIYF. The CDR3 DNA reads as TGTGCCAGAAGCCAGGGACAGGGGTCCGGAAACACCATATATTTT.

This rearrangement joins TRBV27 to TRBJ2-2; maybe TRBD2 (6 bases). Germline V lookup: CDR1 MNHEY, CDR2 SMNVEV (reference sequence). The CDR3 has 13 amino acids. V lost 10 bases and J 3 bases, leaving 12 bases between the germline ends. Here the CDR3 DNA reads TGTGCCACCGGTGGGGGGTACACCGGGGAGCTGTTTTTT. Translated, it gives CATGGGYTGELFF.

The CDR3 bases are TGTGCCAGCAGCCCTGTTAGCGGGGGGGTTAACACCGGGGAGCTGTTTTTT. Translation gives CASSPVSGGVNTGELFF. The V call is TRBV4-2, the J call TRBJ2-2; 11 bases are shared with TRBD2. The germline gives CDR1 LGHNA, CDR2 YNFKEQ. V lost 4 bases and J lost 2; bases outside the gene matches: 6. There are 17 residues in the CDR3.

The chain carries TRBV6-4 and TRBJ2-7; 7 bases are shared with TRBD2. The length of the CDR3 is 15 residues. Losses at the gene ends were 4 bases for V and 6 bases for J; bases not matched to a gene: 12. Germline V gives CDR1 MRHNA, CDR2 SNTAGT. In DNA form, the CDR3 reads TGTGCCAGCAGTGTGGGAGGGATCTCATTTGGCGAGCAGTACTTC. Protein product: CASSVGGISFGEQYF.

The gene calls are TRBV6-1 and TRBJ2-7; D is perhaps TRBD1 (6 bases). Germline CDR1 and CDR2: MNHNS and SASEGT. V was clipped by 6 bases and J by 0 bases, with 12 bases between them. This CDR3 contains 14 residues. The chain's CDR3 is CASRATGISYEQYF. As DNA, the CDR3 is TGTGCCAGCAGGGCCACAGGGATCTCCTACGAGCAGTACTTC.

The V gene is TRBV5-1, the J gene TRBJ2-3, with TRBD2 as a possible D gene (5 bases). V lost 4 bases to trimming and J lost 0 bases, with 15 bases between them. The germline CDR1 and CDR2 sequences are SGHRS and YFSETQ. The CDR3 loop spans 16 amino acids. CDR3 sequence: CASSLTGEKSTDTQYF. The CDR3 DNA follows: TGCGCCAGCAGCCTGACCGGGGAAAAAAGCACAGATACGCAGTATTTT. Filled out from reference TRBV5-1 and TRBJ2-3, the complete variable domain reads KAGVTQTPRYLIKTRGQQVTLSCSPISGHRSVSWYQQTPGQGLQFLFEYFSETQRNKGNFPGRFSGRQFSNSRSEMNVSTLELGDSALYLCASSLTGEKSTDTQYFGPGTRLTVL.